The 32 T cell receptor beta chains in this list originate from one sample, sequenced in a study of T cells after yellow fever vaccination. TCRdb re-called the 5' RACE reads through MiXCR, storing one row per CDR3 protein. The profile shows about 58,000 distinct CDR3 sequences, around 6.2% of them singletons. The starting material was PBMCs, either bulk or a sorted T-cell subset (CD4+, CD8+, memory, or dextramer-sorted; not recorded which), obtained on the day of the yellow fever booster vaccination. These receptors were collected from a man aged 18 to 29 who received the YFV17D yellow fever vaccine.

V gene TRBV11-2 combines with J gene TRBJ2-7; 8 bases are shared with TRBD1. The germline CDR1 and CDR2 sequences are SGHAT and FQNNGV. V lost 5 bases to trimming and J lost 1 base; unmatched junction nucleotides: 4. This CDR3 comprises 14 residues. The CDR3 DNA is TGTGCCAGCAGCCGACAGGGGCCATCCTACGAGCAGTACTTC. This gives the protein CASSRQGPSYEQYF.

This clonotype came up many times. The chain links TRBV20-1 to TRBJ1-2; no clear D. Germline V CDR1 and CDR2: DFQATT, SNEGSKA (reference sequence). V dropped 5 bases and J dropped 4 bases, with 5 bases sitting between them. The CDR3 covers 10 residues. As DNA, the CDR3 is TGCAGTGCTCCGATCTATGGCTACACCTTC. Encoded protein: CSAPIYGYTF.

This clonotype was observed a few times. The chain employs TRBV9 and TRBJ1-4; possible D gene TRBD1, 6 bases. CDR1 SGDLS and CDR2 YYNGEE come from the germline V gene. V gave up 0 bases and J gave up 7 bases, with 13 bases separating them. The CDR3 is made up of 15 amino acids. The CDR3 bases are TGTGCCAGCAGCGTAGAACCCGGGGGCGGTGAAAAACTGTTTTTT. It encodes CASSVEPGGGEKLFF. The full variable domain, with the rest looked up from reference TRBV9 and TRBJ1-4, is DSGVTQTPKHLITATGQRVTLRCSPRSGDLSVYWYQQSLDQGLQFLIQYYNGEERAKGNILERFSAQQFPDLHSELNLSSLELGDSALYFCASSVEPGGGEKLFFGSGTQLSVL.

This clonotype was counted many times. Compared with germline, one end of the junction differs, possibly owing to a read error. The V gene is TRBV5-1, the J gene TRBJ2-7; 12 bases agree with TRBD1. The germline V gene has CDR1 SGHRS and CDR2 YFSETQ. The CDR3 consists of 14 residues. CDR3 nucleotide sequence: TGCGCCAGCAGCTCCGGGACAGGGGGCCCACGTCCCCACTTC. As protein: CASSSGTGGPRPHF.

This clonotype was seen repeatedly, ten times or more. This rearrangement joins TRBV7-9 to TRBJ1-2; maybe TRBD1 (6 bases). V was cut by 2 bases and J by 8 bases, with 15 bases left in between. The CDR3 is 14 residues long. The germline V gene encodes CDR1 SEHNR and CDR2 FQNEAQ (reference sequence). CDR3 region: CASSLHRDPDGYTF. For the CDR3, the DNA is TGTGCCAGCAGCTTACACAGGGATCCAGACGGCTACACCTTC.

This clonotype appeared many times. V and J are TRBV7-9 and TRBJ2-3; 8 positions match TRBD1. The junction had 5 bases not matched to a gene; V was cut back by 1 base and J by 5 bases. The CDR3 is 15 amino acids. Germline lookup yields CDR1 SEHNR and CDR2 FQNEAQ (reference sequence). CDR3 nucleotide sequence: TGTGCCAGCAGCTTAGTAGCAGGGGGCCTAGATACGCAGTATTTT. It is translated as CASSLVAGGLDTQYF.

The CDR3 DNA reads TGTGCCAGCAGCAAGGGACTAGCGGGGGGGCCGGTCGGGGAGCTGTTTTTT. This sequence encodes CASSKGLAGGPVGELFF. V usage is TRBV7-2 and J usage is TRBJ2-2, with TRBD2 matching over 16 bases. Looked up from germline, CDR1 is SGHTA and CDR2 is FQGNSA. The CDR3 consists of 17 residues. After removal of 5 bases from V and 7 bases from J, the junction contained 7 bases not matched to a gene.

This clonotype came up a few times. V usage is TRBV18 and J usage is TRBJ2-3; D may be TRBD1 or TRBD2 (5 bases each). Germline loops: CDR1 KGHSH, CDR2 LQKENI. V gave up 2 bases and J gave up 2 bases, with 11 bases separating them. This CDR3 region has 15 residues. This chain's CDR3 is CASSPVGDSTDTQYF. CDR3 in DNA: TGTGCCAGCTCACCAGTGGGGGATTCCACAGATACGCAGTATTTT.

In its sample, this clonotype was seen many times. V is TRBV6-5 and J is TRBJ1-6; 8 positions agree with TRBD1. Germline CDR1 reads MNHEY; CDR2 reads SVGAGI. The length of the CDR3 is 13 residues. V trimming: 6 bases; J trimming: 10 bases; junction bases outside the gene matches: 5. CDR3 in amino acids: CASSWAGGSPLHF. In nucleotides, the CDR3 is TGTGCCAGCAGCTGGGCAGGGGGCTCACCCCTCCACTTT.

The rearrangement uses TRBV12-3 or TRBV12-4 and TRBJ2-3; TRBD1 matches 9 bases. This CDR3 spans 14 amino acids. The trim removed 6 bases at V and 3 bases at J, leaving 4 bases unmatched. The chain's CDR3 is CASRRDRATDTQYF. The CDR3 DNA reads TGTGCCAGCAGGCGGGACAGGGCAACAGATACGCAGTATTTT.

Many counts were recorded for this clonotype. V is TRBV20-1 and J is TRBJ2-1, with 15 bases aligning to TRBD2. V was pared by 3 bases and J by 8 bases, with 8 bases of the junction left unmatched. Germline CDR1 is DFQATT and CDR2 is SNEGSKA (reference sequence). The CDR3 is 16 residues long. This CDR3 reads CSASPRTSGGAYEQFF. The CDR3 coding sequence is TGCAGTGCTAGTCCTCGGACTAGCGGGGGGGCCTATGAGCAGTTCTTC.

This clonotype was detected many times. The chain employs TRBV7-6 and TRBJ2-2, with unresolved D. The CDR3 is 12 residues long. Trimming shortened V by 5 bases and J by 5 bases, and 6 bases separated the two germline ends. Germline V gene lookup returns CDR1 SGHVS and CDR2 FNYEAQ. The CDR3 here is CASSERTGELFF. The CDR3 nucleotides are TGTGCCAGCAGCGAAAGGACCGGGGAGCTGTTTTTT.

This clonotype showed up just a few times. The J gene is TRBJ2-2, the V gene TRBV11-1, with a possible D match to TRBD1 (6 bases). Trimming removed 5 bases at V and 1 base at J, with 11 bases between. The CDR3 totals 15 residues. Germline values: CDR1 SGHAT, CDR2 FQDESV (reference sequence). The CDR3 region has the DNA TGTGCCAGCAGCCCACCGGGACAGAACACCGGGGAGCTGTTTTTT. It codes for CASSPPGQNTGELFF.

This clonotype was detected many times. This chain connects TRBV5-6 to TRBJ2-3; perhaps TRBD1 as D (5 bases). The CDR3 runs 16 residues. Trimming cost V 4 bases and J 1 base, with 16 bases left between them. Germline CDR1 reads SGHDT; CDR2 reads YYEEEE. Here the CDR3 reads CASSAQANWGTDTQYF. The CDR3 bases are TGTGCCAGCAGCGCACAGGCCAACTGGGGCACAGATACGCAGTATTTT. Full variable domain (outside the CDR3, taken from reference TRBV5-6 and TRBJ2-3): DAGVTQSPTHLIKTRGQQVTLRCSPKSGHDTVSWYQQALGQGPQFIFQYYEEEERQRGNFPDRFSGHQFPNYSSELNVNALLLGDSALYLCASSAQANWGTDTQYFGPGTRLTVL.

This clonotype was seen many times. V usage is TRBV7-6 and J usage is TRBJ1-1; D remains ambiguous. The CDR3 spans 13 residues. Trimming pared 5 bases from V and 1 base from J, leaving 8 bases between. The germline V gene encodes CDR1 SGHVS and CDR2 FNYEAQ. The CDR3 is CASSQTANTEAFF. The CDR3 DNA reads TGTGCCAGCAGCCAGACCGCGAACACTGAAGCTTTCTTT.

This clonotype was seen ten or more times. This chain connects TRBV5-5 to TRBJ2-7, with D unresolved. This CDR3 is 14 amino acids long. The germline gives CDR1 SGHKS, CDR2 YYEKEE (reference sequence). Trimming shortened V by 4 bases and J by 5 bases, and 16 bases separated the two germline ends. In nucleotides, the CDR3 is TGTGCCAGCAGCCCCGGACCCGGGTCGCACGAGCAGTACGTC. This sequence encodes CASSPGPGSHEQYV.

CDR3 protein: CASSVTGTGVRGQETQYF. CDR3 DNA: TGTGCCAGCAGCGTAACCGGGACAGGGGTTCGGGGCCAAGAGACCCAGTACTTC. The chain links TRBV5-4 to TRBJ2-5; 10 nucleotides agree with TRBD1. V was clipped by 4 bases and J by 1 base; unmatched bases: 13. The germline gives CDR1 SGHNT, CDR2 YYREEE (reference sequence). This CDR3 region has 18 residues.

This clonotype was detected only a few times. CDR3 DNA sequence: TGTGCCAGCAGCCGCGACAGGACGAATCAGCCCCAGCATTTT. Protein product: CASSRDRTNQPQHF. V is TRBV6-2 or TRBV6-3 and J is TRBJ1-5; D may be TRBD1 (6 bases). V was trimmed by 6 bases and J by 4 bases, leaving 13 bases between them. Germline V gene sequence: CDR1 MNHEY, CDR2 SVGEGT. The CDR3 length is 14 residues.

The chain employs TRBV4-1 and TRBJ2-5; 10 nucleotides align to TRBD2. V lost 1 base to trimming and J lost 5 bases; unmatched junction nucleotides: 7. The germline V gene encodes CDR1 MGHRA and CDR2 YSYEKL. The CDR3 consists of 16 residues. The CDR3 sequence: CASSQVGAGGRETQYF. The CDR3 bases are TGCGCCAGCAGCCAAGTAGGAGCGGGGGGGCGGGAGACCCAGTACTTC.

This clonotype has only a few counts. The chain uses TRBV6-1 and TRBJ2-4; TRBD1 aligns across 8 bases. Unmatched junction bases numbered 8, after V lost 6 bases and J lost 7 bases. The germline gives CDR1 MNHNS, CDR2 SASEGT. The CDR3 contains 14 residues. This CDR3 is CASSNGQGANIQYF. CDR3 DNA: TGTGCCAGCAGCAACGGGCAGGGGGCCAACATTCAGTACTTC.

There are many counts of this clonotype. The V call is TRBV12-3 or TRBV12-4, the J call TRBJ2-7; D is unresolved. This CDR3 has 12 residues. V dropped 5 bases and J dropped 6 bases, with 11 bases sitting between them. The CDR3 nucleotides are TGTGCCAGCAGTGTAAATTCCGGCGAGCAGTACTTC. Protein product: CASSVNSGEQYF.

In nucleotides, the CDR3 is TGTGCCAGCAGCGTCTACGGGGGGAGCTCCTACGAGCAGTACTTC. This sequence encodes CASSVYGGSSYEQYF. The V gene is TRBV9, the J gene TRBJ2-7; TRBD2 matches 7 bases. Germline lookup yields CDR1 SGDLS and CDR2 YYNGEE. The V segment lost 2 bases and the J segment 0 bases; nucleotides outside the gene matches: 5. The CDR3 runs 15 residues.

This clonotype was counted ten times or more. This rearrangement joins TRBV29-1 to TRBJ2-7; the D is unclear. Trimming removed 1 base at V and 3 bases at J, with 13 bases between. The V gene's germline CDR1 is SQVTM and CDR2 ANQGSEA. The CDR3 length is 14 residues. CDR3 amino acids: CSVEVFSEVYEQYF. In DNA, the CDR3 is TGCAGCGTTGAAGTGTTTTCAGAAGTCTACGAGCAGTACTTC.

This clonotype was seen a few times. The chain has TRBV18 and TRBJ2-1; no definite D call. Trimming removed 6 bases at V and 7 bases at J, with 13 bases between. In germline, CDR1 is KGHSH, CDR2 LQKENI. This CDR3 is built from 13 residues. The CDR3, as DNA: TGTGCCAGCTCCTCCGGCTATGAGAATGAGCAGTTCTTC. This translates into CASSSGYENEQFF.

This clonotype was counted a few times. This chain uses TRBV7-9 with TRBJ1-1; no clear D gene. There are 14 residues in the CDR3. In germline, CDR1 is SEHNR, CDR2 FQNEAQ (reference sequence). V lost 5 bases to trimming and J lost 6 bases, with 16 bases between them. The CDR3 sequence: CASSPKGLGSEAFF. The DNA for the CDR3 is TGTGCCAGCAGCCCAAAAGGATTGGGGTCTGAAGCTTTCTTT. Together with reference TRBV7-9 and TRBJ1-1, the CDR3 gives the full variable domain: DTGVSQNPRHKITKRGQNVTFRCDPISEHNRLYWYRQTLGQGPEFLTYFQNEAQLEKSRLLSDRFSAERPKGSFSTLEIQRTEQGDSAMYLCASSPKGLGSEAFFGQGTRLTVV.

This clonotype was counted many times. J is TRBJ2-1 and V is TRBV7-9; TRBD2 aligns across 7 bases. V shed 3 bases, J shed 5 bases, and the junction held 10 bases outside the gene matches. CDR3 size: 16 residues. CDR1 and CDR2 from the germline V gene are SEHNR and FQNEAQ (reference sequence). The CDR3 loop is CASSFQRGWVHNEQFF. In nucleotides, the CDR3 is TGTGCCAGCAGCTTTCAGCGGGGCTGGGTCCACAATGAGCAGTTCTTC.

The sample holds many counts of this clonotype. The V call is TRBV10-3, the J call TRBJ1-2; weak D call: TRBD1 (6 bases). The V gene's germline CDR1 is ENHRY and CDR2 SYGVKD. Trimming took off 2 bases at V and 4 bases at J, with 11 bases between the two ends. The CDR3 runs 14 residues. CDR3 sequence (DNA): TGTGCCATCAGTGAGCGGGACACAATCTATGGCTACACCTTC. Its protein product is CAISERDTIYGYTF.

This clonotype has just a few counts. The chain couples TRBV5-5 to TRBJ1-1; D is undetermined. V was trimmed by 1 base and J by 5 bases, leaving 9 bases between them. The CDR3 is 13 amino acids. Germline V gives CDR1 SGHKS, CDR2 YYEKEE (reference sequence). Written as DNA, the CDR3 is TGTGCCAGCAGCTTGCCCTCCGGAACTGAAGCTTTCTTT. As protein: CASSLPSGTEAFF.

This clonotype was detected many times. This chain connects TRBV12-3 or TRBV12-4 to TRBJ1-5; D might be TRBD1 (6 bases). This CDR3 has 14 amino acids. V was clipped by 6 bases and J by 0 bases, with 9 bases between them. CDR3 bases: TGTGCCAGCAGCCCGGACAGTAGCAATCAGCCCCAGCATTTT. As protein: CASSPDSSNQPQHF.

This clonotype occurred a few times. The CDR3 nucleotides are TGTGCCAGCAGTTACTCTCGGGACGGGTGGAATGAGCAGTTCTTC. Protein: CASSYSRDGWNEQFF. The chain combines TRBV6-6 with TRBJ2-1; D is possibly TRBD1 or TRBD2 (5 bases each). Germline CDR1 and CDR2: MNHNY and SVGAGI (reference sequence). V lost 0 bases and J 7 bases, leaving 13 bases between the germline ends. CDR3 length equals 15 residues.

This clonotype was seen more than once but under ten times. V and J are TRBV27 and TRBJ1-5; 11 nucleotides agree with TRBD1. Germline-derived CDR1 and CDR2 are MNHEY and SMNVEV (reference sequence). The CDR3 runs 15 residues. The junction had 8 bases not matched to a gene; V was cut back by 6 bases and J by 7 bases. The CDR3 sequence: CASSLGGDRGQPQHF. In DNA, the CDR3 is TGTGCCAGCAGCTTAGGTGGGGACAGGGGGCAGCCCCAGCATTTT.

This clonotype was detected ten times or more. The J gene is TRBJ1-5, the V gene TRBV4-1; no definite D call. CDR1 is MGHRA, CDR2 YSYEKL, per germline. Trimming cost V 0 bases and J 5 bases, with 11 bases left between them. The CDR3 runs 15 residues. This CDR3 reads CASSQEVRQHQPQHF. CDR3 nucleotide sequence: TGCGCCAGCAGCCAAGAAGTTCGGCAGCATCAGCCCCAGCATTTT.